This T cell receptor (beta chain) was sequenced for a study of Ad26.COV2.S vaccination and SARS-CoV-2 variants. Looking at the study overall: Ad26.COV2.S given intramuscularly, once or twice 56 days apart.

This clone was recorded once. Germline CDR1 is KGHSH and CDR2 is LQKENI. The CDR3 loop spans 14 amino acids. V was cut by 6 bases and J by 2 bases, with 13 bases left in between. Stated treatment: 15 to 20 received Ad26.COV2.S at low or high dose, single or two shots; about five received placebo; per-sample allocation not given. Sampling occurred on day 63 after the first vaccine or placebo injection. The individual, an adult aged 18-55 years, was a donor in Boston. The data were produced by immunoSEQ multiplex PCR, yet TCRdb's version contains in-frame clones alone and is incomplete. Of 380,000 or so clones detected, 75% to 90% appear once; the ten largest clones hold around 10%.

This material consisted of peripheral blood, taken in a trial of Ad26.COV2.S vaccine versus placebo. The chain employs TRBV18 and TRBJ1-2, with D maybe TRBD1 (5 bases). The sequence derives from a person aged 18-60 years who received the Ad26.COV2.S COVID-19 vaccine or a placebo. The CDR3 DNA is TGTGCCAGCTCCCTTGACAGACTCAACTATGGCTACACCTTC. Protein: CASSLDRLNYGYTF.